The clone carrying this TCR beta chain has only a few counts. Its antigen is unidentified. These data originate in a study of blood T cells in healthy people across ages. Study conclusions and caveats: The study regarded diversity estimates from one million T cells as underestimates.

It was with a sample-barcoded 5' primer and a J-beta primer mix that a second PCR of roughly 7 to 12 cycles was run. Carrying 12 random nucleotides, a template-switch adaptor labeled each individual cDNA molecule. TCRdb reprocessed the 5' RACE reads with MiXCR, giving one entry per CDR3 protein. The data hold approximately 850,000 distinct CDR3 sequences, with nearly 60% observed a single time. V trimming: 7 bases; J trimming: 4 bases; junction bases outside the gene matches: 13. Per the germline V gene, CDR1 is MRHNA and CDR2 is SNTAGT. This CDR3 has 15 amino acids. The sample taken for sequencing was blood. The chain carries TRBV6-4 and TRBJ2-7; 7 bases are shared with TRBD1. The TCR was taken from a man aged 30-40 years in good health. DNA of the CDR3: TGTGCCAGCACGGTTGGTGGGACAGCGATGTACGAGCAGTACTTC. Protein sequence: CASTVGGTAMYEQYF.